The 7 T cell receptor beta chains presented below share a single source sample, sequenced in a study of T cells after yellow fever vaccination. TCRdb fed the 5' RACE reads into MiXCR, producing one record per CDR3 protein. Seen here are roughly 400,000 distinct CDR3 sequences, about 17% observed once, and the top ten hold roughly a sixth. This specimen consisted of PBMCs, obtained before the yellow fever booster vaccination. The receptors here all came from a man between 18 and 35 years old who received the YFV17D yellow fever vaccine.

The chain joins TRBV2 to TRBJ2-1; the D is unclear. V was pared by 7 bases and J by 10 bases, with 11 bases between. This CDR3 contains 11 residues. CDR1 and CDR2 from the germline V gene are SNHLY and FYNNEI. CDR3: CASILGYEQFF. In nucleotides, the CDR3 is TGTGCCAGCATCCTGGGGTACGAGCAGTTCTTC.

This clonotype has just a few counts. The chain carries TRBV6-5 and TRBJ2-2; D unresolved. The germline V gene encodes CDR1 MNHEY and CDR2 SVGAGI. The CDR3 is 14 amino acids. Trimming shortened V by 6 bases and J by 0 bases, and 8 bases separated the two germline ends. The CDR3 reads CASSPWPNTGELFF. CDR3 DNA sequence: TGTGCCAGCAGCCCCTGGCCGAACACCGGGGAGCTGTTTTTT.

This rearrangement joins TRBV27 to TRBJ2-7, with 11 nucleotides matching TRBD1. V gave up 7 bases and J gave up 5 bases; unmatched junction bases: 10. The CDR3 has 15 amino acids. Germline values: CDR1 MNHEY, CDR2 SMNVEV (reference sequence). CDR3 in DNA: TGTGCCAGCACCGCCCCCGGGACAGGGGGTGACGAGCAGTACTTC. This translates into CASTAPGTGGDEQYF.

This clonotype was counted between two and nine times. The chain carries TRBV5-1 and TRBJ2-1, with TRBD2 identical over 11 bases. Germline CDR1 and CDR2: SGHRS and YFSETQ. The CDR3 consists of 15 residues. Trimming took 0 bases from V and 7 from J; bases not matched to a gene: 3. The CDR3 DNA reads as TGCGCCAGCAGCTTGGAACTAGCGGGGGCAAATGAGCAGTTCTTC. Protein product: CASSLELAGANEQFF.

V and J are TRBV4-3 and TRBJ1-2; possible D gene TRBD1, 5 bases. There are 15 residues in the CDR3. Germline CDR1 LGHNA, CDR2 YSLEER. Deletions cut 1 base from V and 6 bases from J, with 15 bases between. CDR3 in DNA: TGCGCCAGCAGCCAAGGGGGAGGACGCAGGGATGGCTACACCTTC. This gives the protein CASSQGGGRRDGYTF.

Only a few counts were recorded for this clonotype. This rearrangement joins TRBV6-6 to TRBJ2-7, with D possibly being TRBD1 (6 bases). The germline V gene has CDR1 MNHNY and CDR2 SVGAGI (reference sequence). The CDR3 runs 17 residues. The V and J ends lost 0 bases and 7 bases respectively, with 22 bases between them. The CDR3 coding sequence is TGTGCCAGCAGTTACTCGGTTGGGAACAGGGCAGATGGGGAGCAGTACTTC. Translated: CASSYSVGNRADGEQYF.

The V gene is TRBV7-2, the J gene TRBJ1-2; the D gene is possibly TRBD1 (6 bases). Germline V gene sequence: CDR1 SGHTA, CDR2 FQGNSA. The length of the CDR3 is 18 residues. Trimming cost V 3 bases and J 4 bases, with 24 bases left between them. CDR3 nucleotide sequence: TGTGCCAGCAGCTTGGTCGGGGGCCCCCTATCCGATCCCTATGGCTACACCTTC. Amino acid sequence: CASSLVGGPLSDPYGYTF.